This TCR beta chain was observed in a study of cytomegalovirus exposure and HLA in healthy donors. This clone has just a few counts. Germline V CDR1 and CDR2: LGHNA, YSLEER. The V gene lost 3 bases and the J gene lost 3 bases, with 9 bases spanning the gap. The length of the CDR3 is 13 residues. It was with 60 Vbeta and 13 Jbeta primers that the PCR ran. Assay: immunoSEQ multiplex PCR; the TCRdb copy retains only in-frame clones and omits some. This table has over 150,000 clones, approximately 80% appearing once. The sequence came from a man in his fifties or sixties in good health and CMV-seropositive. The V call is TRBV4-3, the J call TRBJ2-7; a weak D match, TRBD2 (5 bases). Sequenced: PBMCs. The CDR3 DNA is TGCGCCAGCAGCCAGGACTCAGACTACGAGCAGTACTTC. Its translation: CASSQDSDYEQYF.